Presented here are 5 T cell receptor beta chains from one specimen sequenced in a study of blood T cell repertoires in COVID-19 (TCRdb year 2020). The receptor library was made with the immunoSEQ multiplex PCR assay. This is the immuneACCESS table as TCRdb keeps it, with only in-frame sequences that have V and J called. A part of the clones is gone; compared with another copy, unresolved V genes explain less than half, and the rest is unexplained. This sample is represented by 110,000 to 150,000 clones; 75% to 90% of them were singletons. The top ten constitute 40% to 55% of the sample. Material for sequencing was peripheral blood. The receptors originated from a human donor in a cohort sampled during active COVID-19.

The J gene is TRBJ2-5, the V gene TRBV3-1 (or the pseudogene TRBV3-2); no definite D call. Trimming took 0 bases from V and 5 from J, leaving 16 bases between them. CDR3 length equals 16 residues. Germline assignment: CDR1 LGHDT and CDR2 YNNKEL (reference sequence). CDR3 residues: CASSQEPASEWETQYF. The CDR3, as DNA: TGTGCCAGCAGCCAAGAGCCCGCCTCAGAATGGGAGACCCAGTACTTC.

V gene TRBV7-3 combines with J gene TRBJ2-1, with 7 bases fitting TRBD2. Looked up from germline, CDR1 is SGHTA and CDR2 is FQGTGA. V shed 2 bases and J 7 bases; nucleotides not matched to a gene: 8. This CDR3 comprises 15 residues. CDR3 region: CASSLQSGKLNEQFF. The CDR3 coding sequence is TGTGCCAGCAGCTTACAGAGCGGGAAGTTAAATGAGCAGTTCTTC.

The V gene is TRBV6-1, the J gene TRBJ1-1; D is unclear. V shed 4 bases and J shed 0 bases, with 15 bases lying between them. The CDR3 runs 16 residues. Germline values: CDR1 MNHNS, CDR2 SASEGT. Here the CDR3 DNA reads TGTGCCAGCAGTGCTACCCCGGGATCCATGAACACTGAAGCTTTCTTT. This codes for CASSATPGSMNTEAFF.

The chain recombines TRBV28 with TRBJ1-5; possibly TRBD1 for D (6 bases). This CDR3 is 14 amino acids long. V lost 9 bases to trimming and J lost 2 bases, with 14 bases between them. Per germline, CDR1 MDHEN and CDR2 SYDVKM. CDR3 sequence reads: CASAIYRGNQPQHF. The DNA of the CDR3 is TGTGCCAGTGCTATCTACAGGGGCAATCAGCCCCAGCATTTT.

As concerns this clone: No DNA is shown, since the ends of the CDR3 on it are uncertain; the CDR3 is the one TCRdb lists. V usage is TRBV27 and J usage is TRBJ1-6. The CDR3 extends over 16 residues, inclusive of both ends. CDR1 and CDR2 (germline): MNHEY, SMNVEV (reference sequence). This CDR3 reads CASSSSFGSSNSPLHF.